Each of the 8 T cell receptor beta chains below was sequenced from the same sample in a study of blood T cell repertoires in COVID-19. This table comes from immunoSEQ multiplex PCR, and its TCRdb copy is limited to in-frame clones, with some not included. This sample carries more than 300,000 clones, 65% to 90% of them seen once, and the ten largest clones take 8% to 13%. Sequences were obtained from PBMCs or T cells enriched from blood (not recorded which). The receptor source for this set is a woman between 18 and 29 years old who had recovered from COVID-19.

The rearrangement links TRBV5-1 to TRBJ2-1; 9 bases line up with TRBD2. Germline CDR1 is SGHRS and CDR2 is YFSETQ. The CDR3 extends over 13 amino acids. V lost 8 bases to trimming and J lost 7 bases; unmatched junction nucleotides: 7. The CDR3 DNA reads TGCGCCAGTCCGCGGGGGGGCCTAAATGAGCAGTTCTTC. As protein: CASPRGGLNEQFF.

In nucleotides, the CDR3 is TGTGCCAGCAGTCCGACAGGGGACACAGATACGCAGTATTTT. This encodes CASSPTGDTDTQYF. This chain connects TRBV6-4 to TRBJ2-3, with 8 bases aligning to TRBD1. Trimming removed 5 bases from V and 2 bases from J; junction bases left unmatched: 3. Germline values: CDR1 MRHNA, CDR2 SNTAGT. CDR3 length: 14 amino acids.

This clone was detected only once. This sequence joins TRBV11-2 and TRBJ1-1; TRBD1 aligns across 11 bases. After removal of 5 bases from V and 5 bases from J, the junction contained 13 bases not matched to a gene. The CDR3 is 17 amino acids. In germline, CDR1 is SGHAT, CDR2 FQNNGV. Here the CDR3 reads CASSPSRTGGAKTEAFF. The CDR3 DNA reads TGTGCCAGCAGCCCTAGCCGGACAGGGGGCGCGAAGACTGAAGCTTTCTTT. Filled out from reference TRBV11-2 and TRBJ1-1, the complete variable domain reads EAGVAQSPRYKIIEKRQSVAFWCNPISGHATLYWYQQILGQGPKLLIQFQNNGVVDDSQLPKDRFSAERLKGVDSTLKIQPAKLEDSAVYLCASSPSRTGGAKTEAFFGQGTRLTVV.

The chain employs TRBV10-3 and TRBJ1-2; 8 bases are shared with TRBD1. CDR3 length: 15 residues. Germline CDR1 and CDR2: ENHRY and SYGVKD. V lost 3 bases, J lost 8 bases, and 11 bases stayed unmatched. CDR3 sequence (DNA): TGTGCCATCAGTGAACCACGGACAGGGAGTGGGGGCTACACCTTC. Translated, it gives CAISEPRTGSGGYTF.

The rearrangement uses TRBV7-9 and TRBJ2-1, with 12 nucleotides matching TRBD1. This CDR3 region has 17 residues. Losses at the gene ends were 1 base for V and 9 bases for J; bases not matched to a gene: 10. Germline loops: CDR1 SEHNR, CDR2 FQNEAQ (reference sequence). The CDR3 DNA sequence: TGTGCCAGCAGCTTAGGGAGGGACAGGGGGCACGGTAGTGAGCAGTTCTTC. Protein sequence: CASSLGRDRGHGSEQFF.

This clone was counted once. J is TRBJ1-2 and V is TRBV2, with unresolved D. The germline V gene has CDR1 SNHLY and CDR2 FYNNEI. This CDR3 contains 14 residues. The V end lost 2 bases, the J end lost 4 bases, and 11 bases lay between the germline ends. The CDR3 loop is CASSESAGSYGYTF. CDR3 DNA sequence: TGTGCCAGCAGTGAAAGTGCAGGTAGCTATGGCTACACCTTC.

This clone was found a few times. CDR3 in DNA: TGTGCCAGCAGTGAATCCTTAGCGGGTTCCTACAATGAGCAGTTCTTC. This sequence encodes CASSESLAGSYNEQFF. This chain joins TRBV2 and TRBJ2-1; TRBD2 matches 7 bases. The germline V gene encodes CDR1 SNHLY and CDR2 FYNNEI. J lost 1 base, V lost 2 bases, and 5 bases had no gene match. CDR3 length: 16 residues.

V usage is TRBV10-3 and J usage is TRBJ1-2; D is unresolved. The germline V and J ends were trimmed by 4 bases and 3 bases, with 9 bases remaining between them. The length of the CDR3 is 13 residues. From germline, CDR1 is ENHRY and CDR2 SYGVKD. Here the CDR3 DNA reads TGTGCCATCAGTGGGGGAGGCTACTATGGCTACACCTTC. It codes for CAISGGGYYGYTF.